The rows below give T cell receptor beta chains drawn from one sample of a study of blood T cell repertoires in COVID-19. Sequencing was performed with immunoSEQ multiplex PCR; in TCRdb, only in-frame clones are kept and a portion is missing. The table has around 170,000 clones, roughly four fifths seen once; the top ten hold about 5.7%. The source material was peripheral blood. The source of these receptors is a woman in her thirties or forties with acute or convalescent COVID-19. CDR3s include the opening cysteine and the closing phenylalanine or tryptophan. D genes are given only for firm matches. Rows give clone size only sometimes, using once, few, many, or a class for an expanded clone.

V gene	clone size	J gene	D gene	CDR3 protein	CDR3 DNA
TRBV2	.	TRBJ1-6	.	CASREDRLNSPLHF	TGTGCCAGCAGGGAAGACAGGCTCAATTCACCCCTCCACTTT
TRBV9	.	TRBJ1-3	.	CASSVGTAGSSGNTIYF	TGTGCCAGCAGCGTAGGGACAGCAGGGAGCTCTGGAAACACCATATATTTT
TRBV7-9	.	TRBJ2-1	TRBD2	CACQLAGANNEQFF	TGTGCCTGTCAACTAGCGGGGGCTAACAATGAGCAGTTCTTC
TRBV10-3	.	TRBJ2-7	TRBD1	CAISGQGLSYEQYF	TGTGCCATCAGCGGACAGGGGCTGTCCTACGAGCAGTACTTC
TRBV20-1	.	TRBJ2-7	.	CSAPARYEQYF	TGCAGTGCTCCGGCTAGGTACGAGCAGTACTTC
TRBV15	.	TRBJ1-5	TRBD1	CATETGGRGQPQHF	TGTGCCACCGAAACAGGGGGGAGGGGTCAGCCCCAGCATTTT
TRBV5-1	.	TRBJ2-3	.	CASSWDPGTGGTQYF	TGCGCCAGCAGCTGGGATCCGGGGACCGGGGGTACGCAGTATTTT
TRBV18	.	TRBJ2-7	.	CASSPRQGTYEQYF	TGTGCCAGCTCACCCAGGCAGGGTACCTACGAGCAGTACTTC
TRBV7-3	few	TRBJ1-1	.	CASSPAGLTEAFF	TGTGCCAGCAGTCCTGCGGGGCTCACTGAAGCTTTCTTT
TRBV5-1	.	TRBJ2-7	TRBD2	CASSLGSSGALHEQYF	TGCGCCAGCAGCTTGGGTAGTAGCGGGGCCCTCCACGAGCAGTACTTC
TRBV7-9	.	TRBJ1-3	.	CASRRGLGGNTIYF	TGTGCCAGTCGAAGGGGATTAGGTGGAAACACCATATATTTT
TRBV27	.	TRBJ2-3	TRBD1	CASSSQQGWAQYF	TGTGCCAGCAGTTCACAACAGGGGTGGGCGCAGTATTTT
TRBV7-2	.	TRBJ2-3	.	CASSLRDSNLGTQYF	TGTGCCAGCAGCTTACGGGACTCAAACCTTGGTACGCAGTATTTT
TRBV2	.	TRBJ2-7	TRBD2	CASSVGGGIPEQYF	TGTGCCAGCAGCGTTGGGGGGGGAATACCCGAGCAGTACTTC
TRBV19	.	TRBJ1-5	.	CASSLADYSNQPQHF	TGTGCCAGTAGCCTTGCGGATTATAGCAATCAGCCCCAGCATTTT
TRBV7-2	.	TRBJ1-2	.	CASSRTGNNYGYTF	TGTGCCAGCAGCCGCACAGGGAATAACTATGGCTACACCTTC
TRBV9	.	TRBJ1-2	.	CASSVAGMNYGYTF	TGTGCCAGCAGCGTGGCAGGGATGAACTATGGCTACACCTTC
TRBV7-9	.	TRBJ1-2	TRBD1	CASSEQGADGYTF	TGTGCCAGCAGCGAGCAGGGGGCGGATGGCTACACCTTC
TRBV3-1/TRBV3-2	.	TRBJ1-3	.	CASTRPGGKGSSGNTIYF	TGTGCCAGCACTCGGCCCGGTGGAAAAGGGAGCTCTGGAAACACCATATATTTT
TRBV29-1	.	TRBJ2-2	.	CSVLPQGSRELFF	TGCAGCGTCCTTCCCCAGGGTTCCAGGGAGCTGTTTTTT
TRBV27	once	TRBJ1-3	TRBD1	CASSSEASRTGVSGNTIYF	TGTGCCAGCAGTTCCGAAGCCTCCCGGACAGGCGTCTCTGGAAACACCATATATTTT
TRBV6-5	.	TRBJ1-1	.	CASTQDSNTEAFF	TGTGCCAGCACCCAGGACAGTAACACTGAAGCTTTCTTT
TRBV6-5	few	TRBJ2-6	.	CASSYAVSGANVLTF	TGTGCCAGCAGTTACGCAGTCTCTGGGGCCAACGTCCTGACTTTC
TRBV6-4	.	TRBJ2-5	TRBD2	CASSAGTSDQETQYF	TGTGCCAGCAGTGCAGGGACTAGCGATCAAGAGACCCAGTACTTC
TRBV11-2	.	TRBJ1-2	TRBD1	CASRGQFYGYTF	TGTGCCAGCAGGGGACAGTTCTATGGCTACACCTTC
TRBV5-6	once	TRBJ1-1	.	CASSLYTEAFF	TGTGCCAGCAGCTTGTATACTGAAGCTTTCTTT
TRBV4-1	.	TRBJ1-1	.	CASSQGWAGVTEAFF	TGCGCCAGCAGCCAAGGTTGGGCAGGGGTCACTGAAGCTTTCTTT
TRBV29-1	few	TRBJ2-1	.	CSVPGFGEQFF	TGCAGCGTTCCGGGTTTCGGAGAGCAGTTCTTC
TRBV10-3	once	TRBJ1-1	.	CAISESTGNLITEAFF	TGTGCCATCAGTGAGTCGACAGGAAATCTGATCACTGAAGCTTTCTTT
TRBV9	.	TRBJ1-4	.	CASSSGRDLNVKKLFF	TGTGCCAGCAGCTCGGGGCGGGACTTAAACGTCAAAAAACTGTTTTTT
TRBV6-1	.	TRBJ1-5	.	CASSEMEGPQHF	TGTGCCAGCAGTGAAATGGAGGGGCCCCAGCATTTT
TRBV6-5	.	TRBJ2-7	.	CASSLRGESYEQYF	TGTGCCAGCAGCCTCAGGGGGGAGTCCTACGAGCAGTACTTC
TRBV19	.	TRBJ2-7	TRBD1	CASSIGGTEFYEQYF	TGTGCCAGTAGTATAGGAGGGACAGAATTTTACGAGCAGTACTTC
TRBV27	.	TRBJ2-7	TRBD2	CASGTSGYEQYF	TGTGCCAGCGGGACTAGCGGCTACGAGCAGTACTTC
TRBV18	.	TRBJ1-3	TRBD1	CASSPGGTGRGNTIYF	TGTGCCAGCTCACCCGGCGGGACAGGGAGGGGAAACACCATATATTTT
TRBV7-9	once	TRBJ2-4	.	CASSFEQGIINIQYF	TGTGCCAGCAGCTTTGAACAGGGTATCATAAACATTCAGTACTTC
TRBV2	once	TRBJ1-3	.	CASSLGNGNTIYF	TGTGCCAGCAGTTTGGGCAATGGAAACACCATATATTTT
TRBV7-3	few	TRBJ1-1	.	CASSTYKNTEAFF	TGTGCCAGCAGCACATACAAGAACACTGAAGCTTTCTTT
TRBV4-2	.	TRBJ1-4	TRBD1	CASSQQGAGNEKLFF	TGTGCCAGCAGCCAACAGGGGGCTGGTAATGAAAAACTGTTTTTT
TRBV29-1	.	TRBJ1-2	.	CSVEQVPANYGYTF	TGCAGCGTGGAACAGGTACCTGCAAACTATGGCTACACCTTC
TRBV9	.	TRBJ2-2	TRBD2	CASSVFASGDGELFF	TGTGCCAGCAGCGTTTTCGCTAGCGGCGACGGGGAGCTGTTTTTT
TRBV6-5	.	TRBJ1-1	.	CASSYSARLNTEAFF	TGTGCCAGCAGTTACTCAGCGAGGCTGAACACTGAAGCTTTCTTT
TRBV18	.	TRBJ1-5	TRBD1	CASSRNRDRANQPQHF	TGTGCCAGCTCACGGAACCGGGACAGGGCCAATCAGCCCCAGCATTTT
TRBV5-5	.	TRBJ2-2	TRBD2	CASSLGLAVNTGELFF	TGTGCCAGCAGCTTGGGACTAGCGGTGAACACCGGGGAGCTGTTTTTT
TRBV28	.	TRBJ1-2	.	CASSLTVGTAAMGGGRTF	TGTGCCAGCAGTTTAACCGTCGGAACGGCGGCTATGGGGGGTGGCCGCACCTTC
TRBV19	.	TRBJ1-5	.	CASSLGGAYSNQPQHF	TGTGCCAGTAGTCTTGGAGGGGCGTATAGCAATCAGCCCCAGCATTTT